This T cell receptor (beta chain) was found in a study of blood T cell repertoires in COVID-19 (dated by TCRdb to 2018 to 2020). For the wider study: Samples covering the acute and convalescent phases of COVID-19 were provided by collaborators in the United States, Italy and Spain. The dataset comprised deeply sampled blood TCRbeta repertoires from subjects exposed to, actively infected with, or recovered from COVID-19. The repertoires were released in a freely available public database meant as a resource for research on the immune response to SARS-CoV-2. The material from the prospective study consisted of cDNA or gDNA derived from T cells, B-cell-depleted T cells, or PBMCs. The sample metadata nearly always contained a de-identified subject ID, COVID-19 status, age in years and sex. Samples came from the ongoing ImmuneRACE study (first 160 participants) plus 1,254 subjects from 6 global collaborators. HLA class I and class II types, where available, came from metadata supplied by the sample provider rather than from assay-based typing.

TCRbeta CDR3 regions were amplified from genomic DNA using the immunoSEQ Assay, a bias-controlled multiplex PCR. Processing in the source paper ran as follows. Nucleated cell counts per sample were estimated from amplification of reference gene primers within the assay. Sequence reads were collapsed and filtered to measure the absolute abundance of every unique TCRbeta CDR3 rearrangement. Productive Simpson clonality was computed per sample as the square root of Simpson's diversity index over productive rearrangements. TCRdb took over this immuneACCESS table, retaining in-frame rearrangements with V and J assigned. Such tables are incomplete; in checked studies, under half of the missing clones stem from an unresolved V gene, and the remainder is unexplained. V and J calls and clone size come straight from that table; D and trimming were deduced from the DNA. Present in this sample are under 150,000 clones, approximately 91% of which were seen just once. Under 12% of the sample rests with the top ten.

In the case of this clone: Its recognized antigen is unknown. No base quality information exists; no much larger clone differs at one position.

The collaborating institutions used their own protocols to collect whole blood in K2EDTA tubes. For TCRbeta analysis, collaborators shipped samples in one of three forms: frozen whole blood, isolated PBMCs, or DNA extracted from either of those sample types. From a lookup of the germline V gene, CDR1 and CDR2 are SNHLY and FYNNEI. The V end loses 2 bases and the J end loses 8 bases, and a stretch of 12 bases separates them. The CDR3 measures 14 amino acids from cysteine to phenylalanine. The retained sequence is limited to the CDR3, 42 bases, with the frame set at the first base. The paper's findings and limits, for the study overall: How much clinical and demographic metadata was included differed by source and by participant, and the metadata was provided uncurated.

Recombination joined TRBV2 with TRBJ1-4; TRBD1 might be the D gene, on 5 matching bases. This clonotype was obtained from a man in his forties or fifties with active or convalescent COVID-19. Sequenced input: peripheral blood. The CDR3 in this case is CASSERRGREKLFF. The nucleotide sequence reads as follows: TGTGCCAGCAGTGAAAGGAGGGGACGGGAAAAACTGTTTTTT.